The 18 T cell receptor beta chains reported below all come from one sample, sequenced in a study of graft-versus-host responses after intestinal transplantation. TCRdb's copy holds only in-frame clones and misses some; the assay was immunoSEQ multiplex PCR. This table holds about 14,000 clones, almost 30% found once. The sample was alloreactive CD4+ T cells from a mixed lymphocyte reaction culture, taken before intestinal transplant. Regarding subset: CFSE-low proliferating T cells sorted from roughly 6-day pre-transplant mixed lymphocyte reaction (GvH or HvG direction). These receptors were collected from a human patient who received an intestinal transplant.

The chain links TRBV11-3 to TRBJ1-6; maybe TRBD1 (6 bases). The germline gives CDR1 SGHNT, CDR2 YENEEA. This CDR3 is built from 13 residues. Between the trimmed V and J ends, which lost 3 bases and 10 bases, there was a span of 10 bases. The CDR3 DNA sequence: TGTGCCAGCAGCTTGAAAGGGGGGTCACCCCTCCACTTT. Its protein is CASSLKGGSPLHF.

This clone was seen only once. This rearrangement joins TRBV7-9 to TRBJ2-3, with D tentatively TRBD2 (6 bases). The CDR3 is made up of 14 amino acids. The ends were cut back, 1 base at V and 10 bases at J, with 15 bases in the middle. From germline, CDR1 is SEHNR and CDR2 FQNEAQ (reference sequence). Here the CDR3 reads CASSLEHPAGSQYF. The CDR3 DNA reads TGTGCCAGCAGCTTAGAACACCCTGCGGGATCGCAGTATTTT.

This rearrangement joins TRBV28 to TRBJ2-5; TRBD2 aligns across 11 bases. CDR1 MDHEN and CDR2 SYDVKM come from the germline V gene. The CDR3 length is 16 residues. Trimming cost V 4 bases and J 2 bases; bases outside gene matches: 6. Here the CDR3 reads CASSSLGLAVQETQYF. The DNA for the CDR3 is TGTGCCAGCAGTTCCTTGGGACTAGCGGTACAAGAGACCCAGTACTTC. Filled out from reference TRBV28 and TRBJ2-5, the complete variable domain reads DVKVTQSSRYLVKRTGEKVFLECVQDMDHENMFWYRQDPGLGLRLIYFSYDVKMKEKGDIPEGYSVSREKKERFSLILESASTNQTSMYLCASSSLGLAVQETQYFGPGTRLLVL.

This sequence joins TRBV27 and TRBJ1-6; D remains ambiguous. The CDR3 consists of 14 residues. Germline loops: CDR1 MNHEY, CDR2 SMNVEV (reference sequence). V was trimmed by 8 bases and J by 7 bases, leaving 15 bases between them. The CDR3 region is CASAFTGSNSPLHF. The CDR3 DNA reads as TGTGCCAGCGCCTTCACGGGAAGCAATTCACCCCTCCACTTT.

This rearrangement joins TRBV11-1 to TRBJ1-2, with D uncertain. The germline V and J ends were trimmed by 1 base and 7 bases, with 10 bases remaining between them. CDR1 is SGHAT, CDR2 FQDESV, per germline (reference sequence). The CDR3 covers 13 residues. The CDR3 spells CASSLDPFGGYTF. The DNA for the CDR3 is TGTGCCAGCAGCTTAGATCCCTTCGGTGGCTACACCTTC.

This clone was picked up a small number of times. The chain links TRBV6-5 to TRBJ2-7, with D perhaps TRBD2 (6 bases). The V gene lost 6 bases and the J gene lost 7 bases, with 19 bases spanning the gap. Germline CDR1 and CDR2: MNHEY and SVGAGI. CDR3 size: 14 residues. This CDR3 is CASSRGTFLWEQYF. In DNA form, the CDR3 reads TGTGCCAGCAGCCGCGGGACTTTCCTCTGGGAGCAGTACTTC.

This clone was detected a few times. The chain uses TRBV11-2 and TRBJ2-3, with 12 bases aligning to TRBD2. V was pared by 2 bases and J by 5 bases, with 11 bases of the junction left unmatched. Looked up from germline, CDR1 is SGHAT and CDR2 is FQNNGV. The CDR3 covers 18 residues. The CDR3 DNA follows: TGTGCCAGCAGCTTACCCTGGGGGCTAGCGGGAGGGGGAGATACGCAGTATTTT. It specifies CASSLPWGLAGGGDTQYF.

V is TRBV28 and J is TRBJ1-6; 7 bases match TRBD1. The V and J ends lost 6 bases and 10 bases, in that order; junction bases with no gene match: 12. Germline CDR1 MDHEN, CDR2 SYDVKM. CDR3 length: 15 amino acids. This chain's CDR3 is CASRNFDRAPSPLHF. For the CDR3, the DNA is TGTGCCAGCAGGAATTTCGACAGGGCCCCATCACCCCTCCACTTT.

This clone has only a few counts. The chain carries TRBV2 and TRBJ2-1, with TRBD2 matching 13 bases. The CDR3 extends over 18 amino acids. Germline-derived CDR1 and CDR2 are SNHLY and FYNNEI. V was clipped by 3 bases and J by 9 bases; unmatched bases: 14. DNA of the CDR3: TGTGCCAGCAGTGAGACGCCAAAACTGGGACTAGCGGGAACTGAGCAGTTCTTC. This sequence encodes CASSETPKLGLAGTEQFF.

The CDR3 here is CASSEAFRQGRYGYTF. The CDR3 DNA reads as TGTGCCAGCAGTGAAGCATTTAGACAGGGACGGTATGGCTACACCTTC. V usage is TRBV2 and J usage is TRBJ1-2; 7 nucleotides agree with TRBD1. The V gene's germline CDR1 is SNHLY and CDR2 FYNNEI. After removal of 0 bases from V and 5 bases from J, the junction contained 9 bases not matched to a gene. The CDR3 consists of 16 residues.

This chain connects TRBV6-8 to TRBJ1-2; D gene unclear. Germline CDR1 is MNHGY and CDR2 is SAAAGT. Trimming stripped 7 bases from V and 8 bases from J, with 20 bases between. This CDR3 is built from 14 residues. CDR3 amino acids: CASTNIGGYEGYTF. DNA for the CDR3: TGTGCCAGCACCAATATAGGAGGATATGAAGGCTACACCTTC.

In the case of this clone: This sequence may be a read error, since a much larger clone differs from it by one base. CDR3 residues: CAWSVCQPQHF. The DNA of the CDR3 is TGTGCCTGGAGTGTATGTCAGCCCCAGCATTTT. The J gene is TRBJ1-5, the V gene TRBV30, with D unclear. Trimming stripped 0 bases from V and 6 bases from J, with 3 bases between. CDR1 is GTSNPN and CDR2 is SVGIG in the germline V gene (reference sequence). This CDR3 is 11 amino acids long.

This clone was counted only a few times. The chain joins TRBV18 to TRBJ1-5, with D maybe TRBD1 (5 bases). Germline CDR1 KGHSH, CDR2 LQKENI. The CDR3 is 14 residues long. V lost 1 base to trimming and J lost 6 bases, with 10 bases between them. DNA for the CDR3: TGTGCCAGCTCACCACGAGGGGATAGTCAGCCCCAGCATTTT. Translating it yields CASSPRGDSQPQHF.

The chain carries TRBV2 and TRBJ2-1, with 10 bases that match TRBD2. The CDR3 runs to 16 residues. CDR1 is SNHLY and CDR2 is FYNNEI in the germline V gene. After removal of 6 bases from V and 1 base from J, the junction contained 6 bases not matched to a gene. Written as DNA, the CDR3 is TGTGCCAGCAGGGCCTTACTAGCGGGATCCTACAATGAGCAGTTCTTC. This translates into CASRALLAGSYNEQFF.

By its share, this clone is medium-sized. The rearrangement joins TRBV6-4 to TRBJ2-3; D ambiguous. Germline assignment: CDR1 MRHNA and CDR2 SNTAGT. CDR3 length: 11 amino acids. With 6 bases removed from V and 10 bases from J, the gap between germline ends came to 11 bases. DNA of the CDR3: TGTGCCAGCAGGGTCACGCCTTCGCAGTATTTT. It translates to CASRVTPSQYF.

V is TRBV2 and J is TRBJ2-4; weak D call: TRBD1 (5 bases). Trimming cost V 4 bases and J 2 bases, with 15 bases left between them. The CDR3 extends over 16 amino acids. Germline V gives CDR1 SNHLY, CDR2 FYNNEI. CDR3: CASSVWAGLTKNIQYF. CDR3 nucleotide sequence: TGTGCCAGCAGTGTATGGGCAGGGTTGACCAAAAACATTCAGTACTTC.

V and J are TRBV5-1 and TRBJ1-3; D ambiguous. V was pared by 7 bases and J by 0 bases, with 14 bases between. This CDR3 is built from 15 residues. Germline CDR1 and CDR2: SGHRS and YFSETQ. CDR3 DNA sequence: TGCGCCAGCCACCCCGACGGAAGCTCTGGAAACACCATATATTTT. It specifies CASHPDGSSGNTIYF.

This chain uses TRBV9 with TRBJ2-7, with D possibly TRBD2 on 6 matching bases. TRBJ2-5 matches the DNA end more closely, so the J call is doubtful. CDR1 and CDR2 (germline): SGDLS, YYNGEE. CDR3 length equals 16 residues. CDR3 region: CASSVGGREGGKTQYF. For the CDR3, the DNA is TGTGCCAGCAGCGTTGGGGGTCGAGAGGGCGGGAAGACCCAGTACTTC.